One and the same sample provided the 27 T cell receptor beta chains below, sequenced in a study of CD8 T cells in Susac syndrome. Reverse transcription used roughly 0.5 to 1 ug RNA and random hexamers. TCRdb recomputed calls from the immunoSEQ multiplex PCR reads with MiXCR, one row per CDR3 protein. The sample has about 200,000 distinct CDR3 sequences, 75% to 95% seen once. The sequencing sample was made of CD4+ T cells from PBMCs. These receptors were obtained from a human donor with Susac syndrome.

The gene calls are TRBV28 and TRBJ1-2; D is ambiguous. The ends were cut back, 6 bases at V and 3 bases at J, with 8 bases in the middle. Per germline, CDR1 MDHEN and CDR2 SYDVKM. The CDR3 length is 12 residues. The CDR3 spells CASSNDHYGYTF. The CDR3 bases are TGTGCCAGCAGCAACGACCACTATGGCTACACCTTC.

The V gene is TRBV4-2, the J gene TRBJ1-2; D call uncertain. Trimming pared 3 bases from V and 4 bases from J, leaving 15 bases between. The CDR3 covers 15 residues. Germline V gene lookup returns CDR1 LGHNA and CDR2 YNFKEQ. CDR3 amino acids: CASSHSLNSLYGYTF. In nucleotides, the CDR3 is TGTGCCAGCAGCCATAGTCTGAACAGTCTCTATGGCTACACCTTC.

The gene calls are TRBV5-1 and TRBJ2-5, with 11 nucleotides matching TRBD2. Germline trimming cut 2 bases from V and 2 bases from J; bases unmatched to any gene: 5. The CDR3 covers 16 residues. Germline V CDR1 and CDR2: SGHRS, YFSETQ. CDR3 coding DNA: TGCGCCAGCAGCTTACTAGCGGGAGAGGTGCAAGAGACCCAGTACTTC. Protein: CASSLLAGEVQETQYF.

A few counts support this clonotype. The genes are TRBV7-2 and TRBJ2-1; 10 nucleotides align to TRBD1. Germline CDR1 SGHTA, CDR2 FQGNSA. This CDR3 spans 15 amino acids. Trimming cost V 3 bases and J 8 bases; bases outside gene matches: 7. The DNA for the CDR3 is TGTGCCAGCAGCTTCGCGGGACAGGGGCTTTATGAGCAGTTCTTC. Its translation is CASSFAGQGLYEQFF.

The chain couples TRBV6-1 to TRBJ1-1; D unresolved. This CDR3 comprises 15 residues. Germline CDR1 MNHNS, CDR2 SASEGT. V lost 2 bases and J 4 bases, leaving 14 bases between the germline ends. The CDR3 coding sequence is TGTGCCAGCAGTGAACGCCCGGGCAGGACCACTGAAGCTTTCTTT. Protein product: CASSERPGRTTEAFF.

This rearrangement joins TRBV9 to TRBJ2-1, with D perhaps TRBD2 (5 bases). Trimming stripped 6 bases from V and 1 base from J, with 20 bases between. Germline V gene data show CDR1 as SGDLS and CDR2 as YYNGEE. This CDR3 contains 17 residues. The CDR3 DNA sequence: TGTGCCAGCACCCCACTATCCATAGCGTCGTCCTACAATGAGCAGTTCTTC. Amino acid sequence: CASTPLSIASSYNEQFF. The whole variable domain, remainder taken from reference TRBV9 and TRBJ2-1, is DSGVTQTPKHLITATGQRVTLRCSPRSGDLSVYWYQQSLDQGLQFLIQYYNGEERAKGNILERFSAQQFPDLHSELNLSSLELGDSALYFCASTPLSIASSYNEQFFGPGTRLTVL.

The genes are TRBV20-1 and TRBJ2-3; D is uncertain. V was shortened by 2 bases and J by 1 base, with 10 bases between the two germline ends. The CDR3 covers 14 residues. Per the germline V gene, CDR1 is DFQATT and CDR2 is SNEGSKA (reference sequence). CDR3 loop: CSARRPAGTDTQYF. The CDR3 coding sequence is TGCAGTGCTAGAAGGCCGGCAGGCACAGATACGCAGTATTTT.

This sequence joins TRBV20-1 and TRBJ2-3; 9 bases map to TRBD2. Per germline, CDR1 DFQATT and CDR2 SNEGSKA (reference sequence). This CDR3 comprises 15 residues. V shed 6 bases and J 3 bases; nucleotides not matched to a gene: 10. The CDR3 spells CSAIGLASLTDTQYF. The DNA for the CDR3 is TGCAGTGCCATAGGACTAGCGAGTCTTACAGATACGCAGTATTTT.

The chain's CDR3 is CASLTGDTYNEQFF. The CDR3 nucleotides read TGTGCCAGCTTAACGGGAGACACCTACAATGAGCAGTTCTTC. The V call is TRBV6-2 or TRBV6-3, the J call TRBJ2-1; possibly TRBD2 for D (6 bases). The CDR3 runs to 14 residues. From germline, CDR1 is MNHEY and CDR2 SVGEGT. The V end was cut by 8 bases, the J end by 2 bases, with 13 bases between.

CDR3: CASSQGTSGNADTQYF. CDR3 sequence (DNA): TGCGCCAGCAGCCAAGGGACTAGCGGGAATGCAGATACGCAGTATTTT. The chain couples TRBV5-1 to TRBJ2-3; TRBD2 matches at 13 bases. The CDR3 spans 16 residues. CDR1 is SGHRS, CDR2 YFSETQ, per germline. Unmatched junction bases numbered 6, after V lost 4 bases and J lost 4 bases.

The genes are TRBV12-3 or TRBV12-4 and TRBJ1-1, with unresolved D. Between the trimmed V and J ends, which lost 6 bases and 4 bases, there was a span of 15 bases. The CDR3 runs 14 residues. CDR3 coding DNA: TGTGCCAGCAGGTCCGGGTTGGGAGGCACTGAAGCTTTCTTT. It codes for CASRSGLGGTEAFF.

The rearrangement links TRBV6-2 or TRBV6-3 to TRBJ2-2; 9 bases map to TRBD1. Trimming at V came to 5 bases and at J to 6 bases, leaving 7 bases not matched to a gene. Germline V CDR1 and CDR2: MNHEY, SVGEGT. The CDR3 contains 15 residues. The CDR3: CASSQHRGRSGELFF. CDR3 DNA: TGTGCCAGCAGTCAGCACAGGGGGCGATCCGGGGAGCTGTTTTTT.

The V and J genes are TRBV2 and TRBJ2-1; the D is unclear. CDR3 length equals 13 residues. Trimming stripped 2 bases from V and 10 bases from J, with 12 bases between. CDR1 and CDR2 (germline): SNHLY, FYNNEI. CDR3 region: CASSERSHGEQFF. CDR3 bases: TGTGCCAGCAGTGAAAGGTCCCACGGCGAGCAGTTCTTC.

The chain links TRBV4-2 to TRBJ2-7; tentative D call: TRBD2 (5 bases). CDR3 length: 17 residues. The ends were cut back, 0 bases at V and 0 bases at J, with 15 bases in the middle. CDR1 is LGHNA and CDR2 is YNFKEQ in the germline V gene. The CDR3 protein is CASSQEVTGRASYEQYF. The CDR3, as DNA: TGTGCCAGCAGCCAAGAAGTGACGGGAAGAGCCTCCTACGAGCAGTACTTC.

The V and J genes are TRBV9 and TRBJ1-2; 9 bases map to TRBD1. The CDR3 is 15 residues long. Losses at the gene ends were 3 bases for V and 7 bases for J; bases not matched to a gene: 10. Germline CDR1 reads SGDLS; CDR2 reads YYNGEE. Here the CDR3 reads CASSAPGQGWSGYTF. The CDR3 DNA is TGTGCCAGCAGCGCTCCGGGACAGGGATGGTCTGGCTACACCTTC.

The V and J genes are TRBV2 and TRBJ2-1; possible D gene TRBD2, 5 bases. The CDR3 is made up of 14 amino acids. Trimming shortened V by 6 bases and J by 7 bases, and 16 bases separated the two germline ends. Germline V CDR1 and CDR2: SNHLY, FYNNEI. CDR3 protein: CASSYRGRENEQFF. CDR3 sequence (DNA): TGTGCCAGCAGCTATCGAGGAAGGGAGAATGAGCAGTTCTTC.

The CDR3 DNA reads TGTGCCAGCATGAGACAGACAGCCTACGAGCAGTACTTC. Encoded protein: CASMRQTAYEQYF. The chain combines TRBV2 with TRBJ2-7; TRBD1 is a possible D gene (5 bases). The CDR3 covers 13 residues. Germline loops: CDR1 SNHLY, CDR2 FYNNEI. Trimming removed 7 bases from V and 2 bases from J, with 12 bases in between.

The chain uses TRBV12-3 or TRBV12-4 and TRBJ2-7, with TRBD2 identical over 8 bases. The CDR3 consists of 18 residues. Trimming took 4 bases from V and 2 from J; bases not matched to a gene: 16. This CDR3 is CASSSLTGGTHKAYEQYF. Written as DNA, the CDR3 is TGTGCCAGCAGTTCACTGACGGGGGGGACCCACAAAGCCTACGAGCAGTACTTC.

The gene calls are TRBV12-3 or TRBV12-4 and TRBJ2-2, with D tentatively TRBD1 (5 bases). CDR3 length: 19 residues. V lost 2 bases, J lost 2 bases, and 21 bases lay in between. The CDR3 DNA follows: TGTGCCAGCAGTTTATGGCCCCGTGCAGGGCAACTTAACACCGGGGAGCTGTTTTTT. Its protein product is CASSLWPRAGQLNTGELFF.

The gene calls are TRBV5-6 and TRBJ2-1, with D perhaps TRBD2 (6 bases). The germline V gene has CDR1 SGHDT and CDR2 YYEEEE. This CDR3 has 15 residues. Trimming cost V 0 bases and J 5 bases, with 12 bases left between them. The CDR3 nucleotides are TGTGCCAGCAGCTTGGCAGCGGGTCTTAACAATGAGCAGTTCTTC. As protein: CASSLAAGLNNEQFF.

The V call is TRBV20-1, the J call TRBJ1-2; no clear D. The germline gives CDR1 DFQATT, CDR2 SNEGSKA (reference sequence). The CDR3 contains 17 residues. V lost 3 bases and J lost 0, with 20 bases in between. CDR3: CSASPFNGRNTNYGYTF. The CDR3 nucleotides read TGCAGTGCTAGTCCCTTTAACGGACGGAATACTAACTATGGCTACACCTTC.

The chain has TRBV20-1 and TRBJ2-1, with 8 bases fitting TRBD2. Per germline, CDR1 DFQATT and CDR2 SNEGSKA (reference sequence). The CDR3 runs to 16 residues. J was trimmed by 2 bases and V by 0 bases; bases with no gene match: 6. The CDR3 bases are TGCAGTGCTAGAGATAGAAGGCGGGGGGCCTACAATGAGCAGTTCTTC. As protein: CSARDRRRGAYNEQFF.

The genes are TRBV6-5 and TRBJ1-5, with a tentative D call TRBD1 (5 bases). Looked up from germline, CDR1 is MNHEY and CDR2 is SVGAGI. V lost 2 bases and J 8 bases, leaving 13 bases between the germline ends. The CDR3 is 14 amino acids. The CDR3 DNA sequence: TGTGCCAGCAGTTACAGAGGACACGGGGAGCCCCAGCATTTT. This codes for CASSYRGHGEPQHF.

The rearrangement joins TRBV18 to TRBJ2-7; D not certain. CDR3 size: 14 residues. V was clipped by 6 bases and J by 3 bases, with 15 bases between them. Germline-derived CDR1 and CDR2 are KGHSH and LQKENI. The CDR3 sequence: CASSSQRSIYEQYF. CDR3 DNA: TGTGCCAGCTCCTCACAGCGATCAATCTACGAGCAGTACTTC.

The V and J genes are TRBV6-1 and TRBJ2-7; D is unclear. The length of the CDR3 is 14 residues. V was clipped by 1 base and J by 1 base, with 8 bases between them. From germline, CDR1 is MNHNS and CDR2 SASEGT. In DNA form, the CDR3 reads TGTGCCAGCAGTGAAGAAGAAAGTTCCTACGAGCAGTACTTC. Translated, it gives CASSEEESSYEQYF.

The CDR3 reads CASRGQGFAEAFF. The CDR3 DNA follows: TGTGCCAGCAGAGGACAGGGTTTCGCTGAAGCTTTCTTT. V usage is TRBV2 and J usage is TRBJ1-1; 8 bases line up with TRBD1. The CDR3 sequence is 13 residues long. The V and J ends lost 6 bases and 6 bases, in that order; junction bases with no gene match: 6. Germline CDR1 reads SNHLY; CDR2 reads FYNNEI.

The chain carries TRBV28 and TRBJ2-1; 12 bases fit TRBD2. This CDR3 region has 16 residues. V shed 7 bases, J shed 8 bases, and the junction held 12 bases outside the gene matches. Germline V lookup: CDR1 MDHEN, CDR2 SYDVKM. The CDR3 loop reads CASTPRTSGRSDEQFF. The CDR3 DNA reads TGTGCCAGCACTCCACGTACTAGCGGGAGGTCGGATGAGCAGTTCTTC. Variable domain in full (rest from reference TRBV28 and TRBJ2-1): DVKVTQSSRYLVKRTGEKVFLECVQDMDHENMFWYRQDPGLGLRLIYFSYDVKMKEKGDIPEGYSVSREKKERFSLILESASTNQTSMYLCASTPRTSGRSDEQFFGPGTRLTVL.